This TCR beta chain was recovered during a study of blood T cell repertoires in COVID-19. In the study overall: COVID-19 samples from acute and convalescent phases originated in the United States, Italy and Spain. The analysed material was cDNA or gDNA that came from T cells, B-cell-depleted T cells, or PBMCs.

Authors' analysis steps: Nucleated cell number was recorded as an estimate derived from reference gene primer amplification. Some clones are missing from TCRdb's copy, which holds only in-frame ones; the method was immunoSEQ multiplex PCR. The DNA gave D and trimming, while V, J and clone size come from that table. The sample includes about 170,000 clones, roughly 85% of them seen just once. The CDR3 has 14 amino acids. Trimming removed 2 bases from V and 0 bases from J, with 5 bases in between. From germline, CDR1 is LGHDT and CDR2 YNNKEL (reference sequence). Sequenced input: peripheral blood. The chain combines TRBV3-1 (or the pseudogene TRBV3-2) with TRBJ1-3; the D is unclear. The sequence came from a human donor with acute or convalescent COVID-19. The donor label of this sample is uncertain. The CDR3 DNA reads TGTGCCAGCAGCCAACGCTACTCTGGAAACACCATATATTTT. Translated: CASSQRYSGNTIYF.